This T cell receptor beta chain was obtained from a study of blood T cell repertoires in COVID-19. Study overall: Acute and convalescent COVID-19 specimens originated in the United States, Italy and Spain. The analysed material was cDNA or gDNA that came from T cells, B-cell-depleted T cells, or PBMCs.

Study processing details: Estimation of nucleated cell counts was performed using reference gene primer amplification. The protocol was immunoSEQ multiplex PCR, while the TCRdb copy is restricted to in-frame clones and leaves out a portion. V and J calls and clone size come straight from that table; D and trimming were deduced from the DNA. The sample has over 150,000 clones, around 79% seen once. The source material was peripheral blood. The sequence derives from an older man with acute or convalescent COVID-19.

The CDR3: CASNPGQGVEKLFF. As DNA, the CDR3 is TGCGCCAGCAACCCGGGACAGGGGGTTGAAAAACTGTTTTTT. The J gene is TRBJ1-4, the V gene TRBV5-1; 11 bases match TRBD1. Trimming removed 6 bases from V and 7 bases from J; junction bases left unmatched: 5. CDR3 length: 14 amino acids. CDR1 SGHRS and CDR2 YFSETQ come from the germline V gene.